What follows are 15 T cell receptor beta chains derived from one specimen sequenced in a study of cytomegalovirus exposure and HLA in healthy donors. The PCR contained 60 Vbeta and 13 Jbeta primers. Assay used: immunoSEQ multiplex PCR; TCRdb lists only in-frame clones, some missing. The sample includes around 120,000 clones, about 71% of them seen just once. Source material: PBMCs. The source is a woman aged 55-70 years in good health and CMV-seropositive.

This clone came up once. J is TRBJ1-2 and V is TRBV28, with TRBD1 identical over 7 bases. Germline-derived CDR1 and CDR2 are MDHEN and SYDVKM. The CDR3 has 14 amino acids. Losses at the gene ends were 6 bases for V and 4 bases for J; bases not matched to a gene: 8. CDR3 sequence (DNA): TGTGCCAGCAGCGAAAGTGCAGGGGGCTATGGCTACACCTTC. Protein sequence: CASSESAGGYGYTF.

V is TRBV5-5 and J is TRBJ1-5; 8 bases align to TRBD1. Looked up from germline, CDR1 is SGHKS and CDR2 is YYEKEE (reference sequence). This CDR3 has 15 residues. V gave up 5 bases and J gave up 4 bases; unmatched junction bases: 8. Here the CDR3 DNA reads TGTGCCAGCAGTCTCAGGGGGCTCGAGAATCAGCCCCAGCATTTT. It is translated as CASSLRGLENQPQHF. The full variable domain, rest sourced from reference TRBV5-5 and TRBJ1-5, is DAGVTQSPTHLIKTRGQQVTLRCSPISGHKSVSWYQQVLGQGPQFIFQYYEKEERGRGNFPDRFSARQFPNYSSELNVNALLLGDSALYLCASSLRGLENQPQHFGDGTRLSIL.

The chain uses TRBV6-1 and TRBJ1-2; perhaps TRBD1 as D (6 bases). V lost 7 bases to trimming and J lost 2 bases, with 17 bases between them. The CDR3 contains 15 residues. The germline gives CDR1 MNHNS, CDR2 SASEGT. This CDR3 reads CASILGGGANYGYTF. CDR3 sequence (DNA): TGTGCCAGCATCTTAGGCGGGGGCGCGAACTATGGCTACACCTTC.

The chain has TRBV5-1 and TRBJ1-1; 9 nucleotides agree with TRBD1. Germline V gene data show CDR1 as SGHRS and CDR2 as YFSETQ. V shed 4 bases and J 7 bases; nucleotides not matched to a gene: 14. The length of the CDR3 is 16 residues. This chain's CDR3 is CASSTGTGILELEAFF. The CDR3 DNA is TGCGCCAGCAGCACCGGGACAGGGATACTCGAACTTGAAGCTTTCTTT.

V is TRBV18 and J is TRBJ2-1; possibly TRBD1 for D (5 bases). CDR1 is KGHSH, CDR2 LQKENI, per germline. The V end lost 4 bases, the J end lost 0 bases, and 13 bases lay between the germline ends. The CDR3 spans 16 residues. As DNA, the CDR3 is TGTGCCAGCTCACTTTCCACAGGATACTCCTACAATGAGCAGTTCTTC. This codes for CASSLSTGYSYNEQFF. Using reference TRBV18 and TRBJ2-1 for the parts outside the CDR3, the full variable domain is NAGVMQNPRHLVRRRGQEARLRCSPMKGHSHVYWYRQLPEEGLKFMVYLQKENIIDESGMPKERFSAEFPKEGPSILRIQQVVRGDSAAYFCASSLSTGYSYNEQFFGPGTRLTVL.

This clone was seen only once. The chain employs TRBV2 and TRBJ1-5; 8 positions agree with TRBD1. The CDR3 totals 14 residues. Germline assignment: CDR1 SNHLY and CDR2 FYNNEI. Trimming removed 6 bases from V and 4 bases from J; junction bases left unmatched: 5. The CDR3 protein is CASRIQGGNQPQHF. The CDR3 nucleotides are TGTGCCAGCAGAATACAGGGGGGGAATCAGCCCCAGCATTTT.

J is TRBJ2-3 and V is TRBV7-9; 16 bases map to TRBD2. The CDR3 is 17 residues long. J was trimmed by 4 bases and V by 4 bases; bases with no gene match: 5. Germline CDR1 reads SEHNR; CDR2 reads FQNEAQ (reference sequence). CDR3 nucleotide sequence: TGTGCCAGCAGCTATGGGACTAGCGGGGGGGCGGCAGATACGCAGTATTTT. It is translated as CASSYGTSGGAADTQYF. Supplemented by reference TRBV7-9 and TRBJ2-3, the full variable domain reads DTGVSQNPRHKITKRGQNVTFRCDPISEHNRLYWYRQTLGQGPEFLTYFQNEAQLEKSRLLSDRFSAERPKGSFSTLEIQRTEQGDSAMYLCASSYGTSGGAADTQYFGPGTRLTVL.

This clone was observed a few times. This chain links TRBV2 with TRBJ1-5; tentatively, D is TRBD1 (6 bases). The CDR3 is made up of 17 amino acids. Per germline, CDR1 SNHLY and CDR2 FYNNEI. V lost 2 bases and J lost 4, with 18 bases in between. Here the CDR3 reads CASSERGWGSLNQPQHF. The CDR3 DNA is TGTGCCAGCAGTGAAAGGGGGTGGGGATCCCTTAATCAGCCCCAGCATTTT.

V is TRBV29-1 and J is TRBJ1-1; D gene uncertain. The CDR3 sequence is 13 residues long. Looked up from germline, CDR1 is SQVTM and CDR2 is ANQGSEA. The V end was cut by 3 bases, the J end by 4 bases, with 12 bases between. CDR3 bases: TGCAGCGTTGATTCGAGGGAAATCACTGAAGCTTTCTTT. This gives the protein CSVDSREITEAFF.

The CDR3 spells CASSPQTGGAETQYF. In DNA form, the CDR3 reads TGTGCCAGCAGCCCACAGACAGGGGGCGCAGAGACCCAGTACTTC. The J gene is TRBJ2-5, the V gene TRBV5-4; 10 bases fit TRBD1. CDR1 is SGHNT and CDR2 is YYREEE in the germline V gene (reference sequence). The CDR3 spans 15 residues. Unmatched junction bases numbered 7, after V lost 4 bases and J lost 4 bases.

There are a few counts of this clone. The rearrangement joins TRBV29-1 to TRBJ2-5; TRBD1 is a possible D gene (5 bases). CDR1 and CDR2 from the germline V gene are SQVTM and ANQGSEA. The length of the CDR3 is 13 residues. V lost 4 bases and J lost 5, with 14 bases in between. The CDR3 loop reads CSVATGGGETQYF. Here the CDR3 DNA reads TGCAGCGTTGCAACAGGCGGTGGGGAGACCCAGTACTTC.

V usage is TRBV6-5 and J usage is TRBJ2-7, with 8 bases lining up with TRBD1. With V trimmed by 4 bases and J by 3 bases, 2 bases remained unmatched. The CDR3 covers 13 residues. The germline V gene has CDR1 MNHEY and CDR2 SVGAGI. The CDR3 DNA reads as TGTGCCAGCAGTTGGACAGGGAACTACGAGCAGTACTTC. Protein sequence: CASSWTGNYEQYF.

The J gene is TRBJ1-1, the V gene TRBV6-5; TRBD1 aligns across 11 bases. The ends lost 4 bases at V and 5 bases at J; junction bases unmatched: 6. CDR1 is MNHEY and CDR2 is SVGAGI in the germline V gene. This CDR3 contains 15 residues. The CDR3 coding sequence is TGTGCCAGCAGTTTCGGACAGGGGGCTGTTACTGAAGCTTTCTTT. Translated, it gives CASSFGQGAVTEAFF.

The chain combines TRBV7-3 with TRBJ2-2; the match to TRBD1 covers 8 bases. CDR3 length: 17 amino acids. Germline lookup yields CDR1 SGHTA and CDR2 FQGTGA. V lost 5 bases and J lost 3; bases outside the gene matches: 11. Here the CDR3 DNA reads TGTGCCAGCAGCCCCATACTAGGACAGGGTCACACCGGGGAGCTGTTTTTT. As protein: CASSPILGQGHTGELFF.

V and J are TRBV18 and TRBJ2-5; 7 bases line up with TRBD1. The CDR3 extends over 14 amino acids. The V and J ends lost 0 bases and 4 bases, in that order; junction bases with no gene match: 2. Germline loops: CDR1 KGHSH, CDR2 LQKENI. CDR3 amino acids: CASSPPGGAETQYF. The DNA for the CDR3 is TGTGCCAGCTCACCACCAGGGGGCGCAGAGACCCAGTACTTC. Together with reference TRBV18 and TRBJ2-5, the CDR3 gives the full variable domain: NAGVMQNPRHLVRRRGQEARLRCSPMKGHSHVYWYRQLPEEGLKFMVYLQKENIIDESGMPKERFSAEFPKEGPSILRIQQVVRGDSAAYFCASSPPGGAETQYFGPGTRLLVL.